Below, 30 T cell receptor beta chains from the same sample are listed, as sequenced in a study of siplizumab effects on memory and regulatory T cells (dated by TCRdb to the late 2010s). The library relied on the immunoSEQ multiplex PCR assay. The clones in this table, taken by TCRdb from immuneACCESS, are in-frame only. Not every clone is retained; where verified, under half of the shortfall comes from an unresolved V gene, and the cause of the rest is unknown. The sample includes 11,000 to 15,000 clones, with almost 50% observed a single time. Approximately 8.5% of the sample goes to the ten largest clones. Their antigens are not known. Cells from the mixed lymphocyte reactions were cocultured for around six days at 37 degrees C. The specimen was CFSE-low (dividing) CD4+ T cells sorted from an allogeneic mixed lymphocyte reaction. Receptor source: a human donor in good health; the cells came from an allogeneic mixed lymphocyte reaction.

The rearrangement uses TRBV7-9 and TRBJ1-6, with D possibly being TRBD1 (5 bases). The CDR3 is 14 amino acids. The V end lost 5 bases, the J end lost 8 bases, and 13 bases lay between the germline ends. Per germline, CDR1 SEHNR and CDR2 FQNEAQ (reference sequence). CDR3 sequence reads: CASSIQGRDSPLHF. DNA of the CDR3: TGTGCCAGCAGCATTCAGGGCAGGGATTCACCCCTCCACTTT.

In nucleotides, the CDR3 is TGTGCCAGCAGTAGGGGGACAGGGGCCTACGAGCAGTACTTC. The encoded protein is CASSRGTGAYEQYF. This chain links TRBV6-6 with TRBJ2-7, with 10 nucleotides matching TRBD1. This CDR3 has 14 residues. The ends lost 5 bases at V and 2 bases at J; junction bases unmatched: 3. Germline CDR1 and CDR2: MNHNY and SVGAGI (reference sequence).

The CDR3 nucleotides read TGTGCCAGCAGCTTAGGGAGGGGGACTAGAGTGAGGGATGAGCAGTTCTTC. Translated, it gives CASSLGRGTRVRDEQFF. This chain links TRBV11-3 with TRBJ2-1; 8 bases agree with TRBD2. The V gene's germline CDR1 is SGHNT and CDR2 YENEEA. The CDR3 has 17 amino acids. V trimming: 1 base; J trimming: 8 bases; junction bases outside the gene matches: 13.

The genes are TRBV19 and TRBJ2-1; 10 positions agree with TRBD2. V dropped 3 bases and J dropped 10; count of bases not matched to a gene: 9. The germline V gene has CDR1 LNHDA and CDR2 SQIVND (reference sequence). There are 15 residues in the CDR3. The CDR3 loop is CASSIERGGHREQFF. The CDR3 DNA follows: TGTGCCAGTAGTATCGAGCGGGGGGGCCATAGGGAGCAGTTCTTC.

The J gene is TRBJ1-1, the V gene TRBV11-2; D not certain. Trimming stripped 2 bases from V and 0 bases from J, with 4 bases between. CDR1 and CDR2 from the germline V gene are SGHAT and FQNNGV. The CDR3 consists of 13 residues. Written as DNA, the CDR3 is TGTGCCAGCAGCTTAAAAGTGAACACTGAAGCTTTCTTT. As protein: CASSLKVNTEAFF.

V and J are TRBV27 and TRBJ2-7; 10 bases line up with TRBD1. Germline CDR1 MNHEY, CDR2 SMNVEV (reference sequence). The CDR3 spans 15 residues. J gave up 2 bases and V 5 bases, and 6 bases lay outside the gene matches. CDR3 bases: TGTGCCAGCAGTGCGCCCGGGACAGGGGCCTACGAGCAGTACTTC. This gives the protein CASSAPGTGAYEQYF.

By frequency in the sample, this clone is medium-sized. The chain recombines TRBV5-1 with TRBJ2-6; maybe TRBD2 (5 bases). Trimming shortened V by 5 bases and J by 0 bases, and 12 bases separated the two germline ends. The CDR3 sequence is 16 residues long. Germline values: CDR1 SGHRS, CDR2 YFSETQ. The CDR3 region is CASRVGSSSGANVLTF. Written as DNA, the CDR3 is TGCGCCAGCAGGGTAGGGAGTTCCTCTGGGGCCAACGTCCTGACTTTC.

This clone turned up a few times. The chain links TRBV6-4 to TRBJ2-6; D gene ambiguous. Trimming removed 3 bases from V and 2 bases from J, with 2 bases in between. Germline assignment: CDR1 MRHNA and CDR2 SNTAGT. This CDR3 is 13 amino acids long. The CDR3 DNA reads as TGTGCCAGCAGTGAAACTGGGGCCAACGTCCTGACTTTC. Its protein is CASSETGANVLTF.

This clone was detected a few times. V usage is TRBV18 and J usage is TRBJ1-5; D call uncertain. Looked up from germline, CDR1 is KGHSH and CDR2 is LQKENI. Between the trimmed V and J ends, which lost 3 bases and 5 bases, there was a span of 11 bases. The CDR3 has 14 residues. CDR3 residues: CASSPMDGYQPQHF. The CDR3 DNA follows: TGTGCCAGCTCACCGATGGACGGCTATCAGCCCCAGCATTTT.

The chain has TRBV6-5 and TRBJ1-1; no reliable D call. Trimming shortened V by 6 bases and J by 6 bases, and 11 bases separated the two germline ends. CDR1 is MNHEY and CDR2 is SVGAGI in the germline V gene. The CDR3 consists of 12 residues. This chain's CDR3 is CASRRGWAEAFF. CDR3 DNA sequence: TGTGCCAGCAGGAGAGGTTGGGCTGAAGCTTTCTTT.

By frequency in the sample, this clone is medium-sized. The chain links TRBV30 to TRBJ2-1; 10 bases are shared with TRBD2. CDR1 is GTSNPN, CDR2 SVGIG, per germline (reference sequence). V shed 5 bases and J 4 bases; nucleotides not matched to a gene: 5. The CDR3 extends over 14 amino acids. As DNA, the CDR3 is TGTGCCTGGCAGGGACTAGCGTTTTACAATGAGCAGTTCTTC. Translating gives CAWQGLAFYNEQFF. Full variable domain (rest looked up from reference TRBV30 and TRBJ2-1): SQTIHQWPATLVQPVGSPLSLECTVEGTSNPNLYWYRQAAGRGLQLLFYSVGIGQISSEVPQNLSASRPQDRQFILSSKKLLLSDSGFYLCAWQGLAFYNEQFFGPGTRLTVL.

This clone was picked up a small number of times. The chain couples TRBV14 to TRBJ1-5; D unresolved. The CDR3 has 14 residues. Germline V gene data show CDR1 as SGHDN and CDR2 as FVKESK. Trimming stripped 11 bases from V and 1 base from J, with 15 bases between. In nucleotides, the CDR3 is TGTGCCGTACCATTTACCTTAAGCAATCAGCCCCAGCATTTT. Translation: CAVPFTLSNQPQHF.

This clone is labeled as medium-sized. The chain carries TRBV7-2 and TRBJ2-7; D might be TRBD1 (5 bases). CDR1 and CDR2 from the germline V gene are SGHTA and FQGNSA. Trimming took 3 bases from V and 0 from J, leaving 9 bases between them. The CDR3 consists of 14 residues. CDR3 loop: CASSLGRDSYEQYF. CDR3 sequence (DNA): TGTGCCAGCAGCTTGGGCAGGGACTCCTACGAGCAGTACTTC. The full variable domain, in which reference TRBV7-2 and TRBJ2-7 provide the parts outside the CDR3, is GAGVSQSPSNKVTEKGKDVELRCDPISGHTALYWYRQSLGQGLEFLIYFQGNSAPDKSGLPSDRFSAERTGGSVSTLTIQRTQQEDSAVYLCASSLGRDSYEQYFGPGTRLTVT.

The table lists this clone with a few counts. J is TRBJ2-3 and V is TRBV30; D call uncertain. Between the trimmed V and J ends, which lost 7 bases and 2 bases, there was a span of 16 bases. This CDR3 has 14 residues. The V gene's germline CDR1 is GTSNPN and CDR2 SVGIG (reference sequence). This CDR3 reads CAYQSTVATDTQYF. CDR3 DNA sequence: TGTGCCTACCAGTCCACGGTTGCCACAGATACGCAGTATTTT. The complete variable domain, with remaining parts taken from reference TRBV30 and TRBJ2-3, reads SQTIHQWPATLVQPVGSPLSLECTVEGTSNPNLYWYRQAAGRGLQLLFYSVGIGQISSEVPQNLSASRPQDRQFILSSKKLLLSDSGFYLCAYQSTVATDTQYFGPGTRLTVL.

The chain couples TRBV5-6 to TRBJ2-3, with 10 nucleotides matching TRBD2. The CDR3 is made up of 15 amino acids. Germline lookup yields CDR1 SGHDT and CDR2 YYEEEE. V trimming: 4 bases; J trimming: 2 bases; junction bases outside the gene matches: 4. The CDR3 reads CASSGGLAFTDTQYF. The CDR3, as DNA: TGTGCCAGCAGCGGGGGACTAGCGTTCACAGATACGCAGTATTTT.

A few counts support this clone. The V and J genes are TRBV18 and TRBJ1-1; TRBD1 matches 9 bases. The germline V gene encodes CDR1 KGHSH and CDR2 LQKENI. Germline trimming cut 2 bases from V and 1 base from J; bases unmatched to any gene: 8. CDR3 length: 17 residues. CDR3 amino acids: CASSPSQGAVGNTEAFF. The CDR3, as DNA: TGTGCCAGCTCACCATCACAGGGGGCTGTGGGGAACACTGAAGCTTTCTTT.

This chain connects TRBV4-1 to TRBJ2-1; TRBD2 is a possible D gene (5 bases). Germline values: CDR1 MGHRA, CDR2 YSYEKL. The CDR3 length is 16 residues. The ends were cut back, 1 base at V and 0 bases at J, with 10 bases in the middle. CDR3 loop: CASSQVAAGSYNEQFF. In DNA, the CDR3 is TGCGCCAGCAGCCAAGTTGCGGCGGGCTCCTACAATGAGCAGTTCTTC.

The rearrangement links TRBV11-3 to TRBJ1-3; maybe TRBD1 (5 bases). Trimming stripped 5 bases from V and 4 bases from J, with 18 bases between. From germline, CDR1 is SGHNT and CDR2 YENEEA. The CDR3 spans 16 residues. CDR3 sequence: CASSLYRQSTGNTIYF. CDR3 nucleotide sequence: TGTGCCAGCAGCCTCTACAGACAGTCTACAGGAAACACCATATATTTT.

This clone was seen a few times. The chain recombines TRBV7-9 with TRBJ2-3, with 10 bases fitting TRBD1. J lost 4 bases, V lost 4 bases, and 5 bases had no gene match. CDR3 length equals 15 residues. In germline, CDR1 is SEHNR, CDR2 FQNEAQ (reference sequence). CDR3: CASSSGTGASDTQYF. CDR3 nucleotide sequence: TGTGCCAGCAGCTCCGGGACAGGGGCGTCAGATACGCAGTATTTT.

CDR3 sequence: CAWSIKQGDTEAFF. In DNA, the CDR3 is TGTGCCTGGAGTATCAAACAGGGGGACACTGAAGCTTTCTTT. V and J are TRBV30 and TRBJ1-1, with 8 bases fitting TRBD1. Germline CDR1 GTSNPN, CDR2 SVGIG (reference sequence). The CDR3 is made up of 14 amino acids. V lost 2 bases to trimming and J lost 3 bases; unmatched junction nucleotides: 5.

The chain recombines TRBV7-8 with TRBJ1-1; no clear D. This CDR3 comprises 14 residues. V was clipped by 2 bases and J by 7 bases, with 14 bases between them. Germline V lookup: CDR1 SGHVS, CDR2 FQNEAQ. The CDR3 bases are TGTGCCAGCAGCTTATTATCTATTGGTATTGAAGCTTTCTTT. Its translation: CASSLLSIGIEAFF.

This clone was seen only a few times. The chain recombines TRBV5-1 with TRBJ2-3; TRBD1 or TRBD2 may be the D gene (5 bases each). The V end lost 4 bases, the J end lost 5 bases, and 17 bases lay between the germline ends. Germline V lookup: CDR1 SGHRS, CDR2 YFSETQ. The CDR3 totals 15 residues. DNA for the CDR3: TGCGCCAGCAGCAAACTGACGGGGCCGGGAGATACGCAGTATTTT. It translates to CASSKLTGPGDTQYF.

The sample holds a few counts of this clone. J is TRBJ2-7 and V is TRBV27; D perhaps matches TRBD2 (6 bases). Trimming left V 4 bases short and J 0 bases short, with 10 bases between. This CDR3 contains 14 residues. Germline CDR1 reads MNHEY; CDR2 reads SMNVEV (reference sequence). CDR3 amino acids: CASSSGTLSYEQYF. For the CDR3, the DNA is TGTGCCAGCAGTTCCGGGACTCTCTCCTACGAGCAGTACTTC.

This chain joins TRBV5-1 and TRBJ2-5; 10 bases fit TRBD1. CDR3 length: 16 amino acids. Germline V gene sequence: CDR1 SGHRS, CDR2 YFSETQ. J was trimmed by 2 bases and V by 0 bases; bases with no gene match: 4. CDR3 sequence reads: CASSLGGQGHQETQYF. CDR3 nucleotides: TGCGCCAGCAGCTTGGGGGGACAGGGGCATCAAGAGACCCAGTACTTC.

This clone counts as medium-sized. The chain has TRBV6-6 and TRBJ1-1; 9 bases line up with TRBD1. CDR3 length equals 14 residues. The trim removed 8 bases at V and 4 bases at J, leaving 8 bases unmatched. CDR1 and CDR2 (germline): MNHNY, SVGAGI (reference sequence). CDR3 bases: TGTGCCAGCGGAAGACAGGGGGGATCCACTGAAGCTTTCTTT. Its protein product is CASGRQGGSTEAFF.

CDR3: CASSPQDSGGQYF. The CDR3 bases are TGTGCCAGCTCACCACAGGATTCGGGAGGGCAGTATTTT. This rearrangement joins TRBV18 to TRBJ2-3; 7 positions agree with TRBD2. Germline CDR1 and CDR2: KGHSH and LQKENI. V lost 1 base and J lost 11; bases outside the gene matches: 6. This CDR3 comprises 13 residues.

The chain joins TRBV6-1 to TRBJ2-7; 8 nucleotides align to TRBD1. J lost 3 bases, V lost 4 bases, and 5 bases had no gene match. CDR1 is MNHNS and CDR2 is SASEGT in the germline V gene. The CDR3 sequence is 14 residues long. The CDR3 loop is CASSGDRLNYEQYF. CDR3 DNA sequence: TGTGCCAGCAGTGGGGACAGGCTTAACTACGAGCAGTACTTC.

By proportion, this clone is medium-sized. The chain links TRBV6-5 to TRBJ1-1; 7 nucleotides line up with TRBD1. Germline V gene lookup returns CDR1 MNHEY and CDR2 SVGAGI. The CDR3 consists of 13 residues. Trimming at V came to 4 bases and at J to 4 bases, leaving 3 bases not matched to a gene. The CDR3 nucleotides are TGTGCCAGCAGTTCCGGGACAGTCACTGAAGCTTTCTTT. Its protein product is CASSSGTVTEAFF.

A remark on this clone: This clone may be a read error of a much larger clone one base away. The J gene is TRBJ1-5, the V gene TRBV7-8; D might be TRBD1 (6 bases). The V gene's germline CDR1 is SGHVS and CDR2 FQNEAQ. This CDR3 is built from 13 residues. CDR3 sequence: CTSKGVSNQPQHF. In nucleotides, the CDR3 is TGTACCAGCAAGGGGGTTAGCAATCAGCCCCAGCATTTT.

This rearrangement joins TRBV5-6 to TRBJ2-1; 7 nucleotides line up with TRBD2. Germline loops: CDR1 SGHDT, CDR2 YYEEEE. V gave up 4 bases and J gave up 4 bases; unmatched junction bases: 11. The CDR3 is 16 residues long. The CDR3 loop is CASSPSRLATYNEQFF. The DNA for the CDR3 is TGTGCCAGCAGCCCCTCCAGACTAGCCACATACAATGAGCAGTTCTTC.